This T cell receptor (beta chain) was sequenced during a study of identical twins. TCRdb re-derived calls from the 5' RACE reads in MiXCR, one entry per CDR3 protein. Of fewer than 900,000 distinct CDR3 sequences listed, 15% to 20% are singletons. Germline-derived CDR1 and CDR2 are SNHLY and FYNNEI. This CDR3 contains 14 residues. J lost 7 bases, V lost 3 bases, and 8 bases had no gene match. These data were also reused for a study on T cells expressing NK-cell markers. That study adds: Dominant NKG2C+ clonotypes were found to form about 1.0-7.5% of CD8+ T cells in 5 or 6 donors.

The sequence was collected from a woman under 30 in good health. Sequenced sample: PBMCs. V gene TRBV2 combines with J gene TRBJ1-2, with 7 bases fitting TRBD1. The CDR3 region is CASSDGQGEGGYTF. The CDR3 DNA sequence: TGTGCCAGCAGTGATGGTCAGGGGGAAGGTGGCTACACCTTC.